A single sample gave rise to the 18 T cell receptor beta chains below, sequenced in a study of blood T cell repertoires in COVID-19. Assay: immunoSEQ multiplex PCR; the TCRdb copy retains only in-frame clones and omits some. This table has about 200,000 clones, 85% appearing once. The material sequenced was peripheral blood. These receptors all stem from an elderly woman with acute or convalescent COVID-19.

The chain uses TRBV2 and TRBJ1-1; D might be TRBD1 (5 bases). Germline CDR1 and CDR2: SNHLY and FYNNEI. This CDR3 is 13 amino acids long. Trimming shortened V by 8 bases and J by 2 bases, and 12 bases separated the two germline ends. This chain's CDR3 is CASGSDRNTEAFF. CDR3 in DNA: TGTGCCAGCGGAAGCGACAGAAACACTGAAGCTTTCTTT. The variable domain in full, completed from reference TRBV2 and TRBJ1-1, reads EPEVTQTPSHQVTQMGQEVILRCVPISNHLYFYWYRQILGQKVEFLVSFYNNEISEKSEIFDDQFSVERPDGSNFTLKIRSTKLEDSAMYFCASGSDRNTEAFFGQGTRLTVV.

This clone was detected a few times. The chain combines TRBV18 with TRBJ1-6, with D possibly being TRBD1 (6 bases). Germline values: CDR1 KGHSH, CDR2 LQKENI. This CDR3 has 14 amino acids. The germline V and J ends were trimmed by 2 bases and 10 bases, with 12 bases remaining between them. In nucleotides, the CDR3 is TGTGCCAGCTCACCAAACAGGGTTGGGTCACCCCTCCACTTT. Protein: CASSPNRVGSPLHF.

The chain links TRBV2 to TRBJ1-6, with D possibly matching TRBD1 (5 bases). The CDR3 length is 15 residues. Deletions cut 4 bases from V and 11 bases from J, with 18 bases between. Germline CDR1 is SNHLY and CDR2 is FYNNEI. CDR3 nucleotides: TGTGCCAGCAGTGCACGACAGCCGATTTGGGCACCCCTCCACTTT. Residues: CASSARQPIWAPLHF.

The chain employs TRBV19 and TRBJ2-5; 11 bases agree with TRBD2. The CDR3 is made up of 16 amino acids. Trimming at V came to 1 base and at J to 3 bases, leaving 4 bases not matched to a gene. The germline V gene encodes CDR1 LNHDA and CDR2 SQIVND (reference sequence). The CDR3 loop is CASSIGRLAGKETQYF. CDR3 nucleotide sequence: TGTGCCAGTAGTATAGGTCGACTAGCGGGAAAAGAGACCCAGTACTTC.

The V call is TRBV27, the J call TRBJ2-2; D possibly corresponds to TRBD1 (6 bases). V gave up 3 bases and J gave up 0 bases, with 8 bases separating them. In germline, CDR1 is MNHEY, CDR2 SMNVEV (reference sequence). The CDR3 length is 15 residues. The CDR3 region is CASSFTGPNTGELFF. The CDR3 region has the DNA TGTGCCAGCAGTTTTACAGGGCCGAACACCGGGGAGCTGTTTTTT.

This clone came up once. V is TRBV11-2 and J is TRBJ2-2; TRBD2 agrees at 11 bases. The CDR3 consists of 16 residues. V shed 3 bases, J shed 4 bases, and the junction held 4 bases outside the gene matches. The germline gives CDR1 SGHAT, CDR2 FQNNGV. CDR3 amino acids: CASSFASGRSTGELFF. CDR3 coding DNA: TGTGCCAGCAGCTTCGCTAGCGGGAGGTCCACCGGGGAGCTGTTTTTT.

The chain carries TRBV6-2 or TRBV6-3 and TRBJ2-7, with D perhaps TRBD1 (6 bases). Germline assignment: CDR1 MNHEY and CDR2 SVGEGT. Trimming removed 6 bases at V and 0 bases at J, with 12 bases between. The CDR3 totals 14 residues. The CDR3 loop is CASSRTGLSYEQYF. CDR3 nucleotides: TGTGCCAGCAGCCGCACAGGGCTCTCCTACGAGCAGTACTTC.

This chain uses TRBV4-1 with TRBJ1-4; D might be TRBD1 (6 bases). Trimming pared 4 bases from V and 7 bases from J, leaving 16 bases between. Looked up from germline, CDR1 is MGHRA and CDR2 is YSYEKL. The CDR3 is 15 residues long. CDR3 loop: CASSLQGSYGEKLFF. The DNA for the CDR3 is TGCGCCAGCAGCCTGCAGGGGAGTTACGGTGAAAAACTGTTTTTT.

This rearrangement joins TRBV28 to TRBJ1-5, with D maybe TRBD1 (5 bases). CDR3 length: 15 residues. The germline gives CDR1 MDHEN, CDR2 SYDVKM. V gave up 2 bases and J gave up 1 base, with 9 bases separating them. The CDR3 spells CASSLAGKSNQPQHF. In nucleotides, the CDR3 is TGTGCCAGCAGTTTAGCAGGGAAGAGCAATCAGCCCCAGCATTTT.

CDR3 amino acids: CASSQGQAGFYGYTF. The CDR3, as DNA: TGCGCCAGCAGCCAGGGACAGGCGGGCTTCTATGGCTACACCTTC. The chain recombines TRBV4-1 with TRBJ1-2, with 8 bases fitting TRBD1. Germline loops: CDR1 MGHRA, CDR2 YSYEKL. The CDR3 runs to 15 residues. The J segment lost 4 bases and the V segment lost 3 bases, leaving 7 bases of the junction unmatched.

The J gene is TRBJ2-2, the V gene TRBV5-1, with TRBD2 matching over 8 bases. This CDR3 comprises 15 residues. Trimming at V came to 4 bases and at J to 5 bases, leaving 7 bases not matched to a gene. The germline V gene has CDR1 SGHRS and CDR2 YFSETQ. The CDR3 nucleotides are TGCGCCAGCAGCCTAACTAGCGGAACTACCGGGGAGCTGTTTTTT. As protein: CASSLTSGTTGELFF.

This sequence joins TRBV7-8 and TRBJ2-7; 9 bases agree with TRBD2. The CDR3 runs 15 residues. J was trimmed by 2 bases and V by 1 base; bases with no gene match: 3. CDR1 and CDR2 (germline): SGHVS, FQNEAQ. The DNA for the CDR3 is TGTGCCAGCAGCTTAGAGACTAGCGGTACCTACGAGCAGTACTTC. Translating gives CASSLETSGTYEQYF.

The rearrangement links TRBV6-5 to TRBJ1-2; D is undetermined. The V end lost 2 bases, the J end lost 8 bases, and 12 bases lay between the germline ends. There are 13 residues in the CDR3. The V gene's germline CDR1 is MNHEY and CDR2 SVGAGI. In nucleotides, the CDR3 is TGTGCCAGCAGTTACCCTGGGCACCAAGGCTACACCTTC. Protein: CASSYPGHQGYTF.

This rearrangement joins TRBV15 to TRBJ1-2; D is unclear. The CDR3 is 16 residues long. Germline CDR1 reads LNHNV; CDR2 reads YYDKDF (reference sequence). V was clipped by 0 bases and J by 1 base, with 12 bases between them. CDR3 in DNA: TGTGCCACCAGCAGAGATCGAGCGCGGGATAACTATGGCTACACCTTC. Encoded protein: CATSRDRARDNYGYTF.

This clone was seen a single time. The same CDR3 is also encoded by other DNA sequences in this sample. The J gene is TRBJ1-2, the V gene TRBV12-3 or TRBV12-4; D is unclear. V was pared by 1 base and J by 2 bases, with 5 bases between. The CDR3 spans 13 residues. The chain's CDR3 is CASSLGRNYGYTF. As DNA, the CDR3 is TGTGCCAGCAGTTTAGGCAGGAACTATGGCTACACCTTC.

This chain joins TRBV29-1 and TRBJ2-3; D might be TRBD2 (5 bases). Deletions cut 3 bases from V and 2 bases from J, with 9 bases between. Looked up from germline, CDR1 is SQVTM and CDR2 is ANQGSEA. The CDR3 is 13 amino acids. CDR3 sequence: CSVDRGYTDTQYF. The CDR3 DNA follows: TGCAGCGTTGATCGAGGGTACACAGATACGCAGTATTTT.

This clone has a handful of counts. V usage is TRBV7-2 and J usage is TRBJ2-5; 8 nucleotides align to TRBD2. Germline V lookup: CDR1 SGHTA, CDR2 FQGNSA. With 1 base clipped from V and 4 bases from J, the junction kept 2 bases outside the gene matches. The CDR3 spans 14 residues. The CDR3 DNA reads as TGTGCCAGCAGCTTAGGGCTAGCGGGAGAGACCCAGTACTTC. Its protein product is CASSLGLAGETQYF.

The V call is TRBV29-1, the J call TRBJ2-1; tentative D call: TRBD2 (5 bases). The CDR3 sequence is 13 residues long. Trimming pared 4 bases from V and 10 bases from J, leaving 17 bases between. Germline V gene lookup returns CDR1 SQVTM and CDR2 ANQGSEA. The chain's CDR3 is CSVASLGRREQFF. CDR3 nucleotide sequence: TGCAGCGTTGCCTCCTTAGGACGGAGGGAGCAGTTCTTC.